The TCR beta chain described here comes from a study of cytomegalovirus exposure and HLA in healthy donors. Vbeta (60) and Jbeta (13) primers were used in the PCR. Assay used: immunoSEQ multiplex PCR; TCRdb lists only in-frame clones, some missing. Among roughly 100,000 clones, roughly 15% were seen once, and the ten largest hold around 0.83%. Germline loops: CDR1 MRHNA, CDR2 SNTAGT. The V gene lost 10 bases and the J gene lost 0 bases, with 13 bases spanning the gap. The CDR3 runs 14 residues. The sequence was collected from a female donor in good health and CMV-seronegative. The sequenced sample was PBMCs. This chain connects TRBV6-4 to TRBJ2-1, with D maybe TRBD2 (6 bases). CDR3 region: CATREESSYNEQFF. As DNA, the CDR3 is TGTGCCACAAGGGAGGAGAGCTCCTACAATGAGCAGTTCTTC.